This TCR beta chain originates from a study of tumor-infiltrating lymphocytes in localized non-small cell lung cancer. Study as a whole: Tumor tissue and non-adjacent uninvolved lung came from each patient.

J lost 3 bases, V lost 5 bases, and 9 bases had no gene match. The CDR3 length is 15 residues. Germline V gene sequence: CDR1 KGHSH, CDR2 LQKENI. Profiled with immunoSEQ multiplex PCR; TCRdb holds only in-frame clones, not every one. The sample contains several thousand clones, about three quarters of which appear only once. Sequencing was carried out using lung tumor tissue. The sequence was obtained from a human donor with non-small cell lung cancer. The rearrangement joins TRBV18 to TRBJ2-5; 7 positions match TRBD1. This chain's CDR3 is CASSLPGTEKETQYF. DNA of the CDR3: TGTGCCAGCTCATTACCCGGGACAGAGAAAGAGACCCAGTACTTC.